This TCR beta chain derives from a study of molecular identifiers for immune sequencing clone quantification. Findings and caveats of the study: Among about a million naive cells, as was reported, spiked Jurkat TCR RNA from one cell was detectable. A shared barcode on identical TCR molecules could lead to underestimated sizes for highly expanded clones.

This clonotype was seen a few times. What it binds is unknown. Sorting recovered naive CD8 T cells on a CD8+CD4-CCR7+CD45RA+ profile. Generation of bulk TCR libraries relied on previously described methods and listed TCR primers. TCRdb independently ran MiXCR on the PCR reads; one entry per CDR3 protein. The data contain about 500,000 distinct CDR3 sequences, 20% to 25% of them singletons. Trimming cost V 3 bases and J 8 bases; bases outside gene matches: 12. The CDR3 sequence is 16 residues long. Germline V gives CDR1 PRHDT, CDR2 FYEKMQ (reference sequence). The clonotype was recovered from a human donor in good health. Some libraries in this study had Jurkat cell RNA spiked in. The sequencing input was naive CD8+ T cells from blood, with Jurkat cell RNA spiked in. Subset described: FACS-sorted CD8+CD4-CCR7+CD45RA+ naive T cells. The rearrangement uses TRBV13 and TRBJ1-1; 10 bases map to TRBD1. CDR3 sequence reads: CASSFLDRGRIGEAFF. DNA for the CDR3: TGTGCCAGCAGCTTCCTGGACAGGGGGAGAATAGGGGAAGCTTTCTTT. The variable domain in full, completed from reference TRBV13 and TRBJ1-1, reads AAGVIQSPRHLIKEKRETATLKCYPIPRHDTVYWYQQGPGQDPQFLISFYEKMQSDKGSIPDRFSAQQFSDYHSELNMSSLELGDSALYFCASSFLDRGRIGEAFFGQGTRLTVV.